This T cell receptor (beta chain) appears in the sequencing data of a study of shared clonotypes between healthy human individuals. Study-level background: A donor's plate count was three for CD4 naive and three for CD4 memory; CD8 naive had two and CD8 memory one. Study observations and caveats: Generation probability values for non-shared clonotypes were lower than those for clonotypes shared by all four donors. Among donors, sharing of clonotypes was expected to be affected by sequencing depth.

The protocol was immunoSEQ multiplex PCR, while the TCRdb copy is restricted to in-frame clones and leaves out a portion. The sample shows roughly 1.4 million clones, 98% of them seen only once. This clone has just one count. Antigen: not known. The V end was cut by 3 bases, the J end by 8 bases, with 11 bases between. This CDR3 region has 13 residues. Germline V gives CDR1 SGHVS, CDR2 FQNEAQ. Splitting of CD4+ cells produced CD45RA+ naive and CD45RA-negative memory subsets. Sequences were obtained from naive CD4+ T cells sorted from blood. Subset defined: CD45RA+ positively selected. The gene calls are TRBV7-8 and TRBJ2-1; D perhaps matches TRBD2 (6 bases). The receptor was isolated from a man aged 25-40 years in good health. CDR3 region: CASSFPLAYEQFF. CDR3 coding DNA: TGTGCCAGCAGCTTCCCACTAGCCTATGAGCAGTTCTTC.